These T cell receptor beta chains were read from a single sample in a study of blood T cell repertoires in COVID-19. Sequencing was performed with immunoSEQ multiplex PCR; in TCRdb, only in-frame clones are kept and a portion is missing. This repertoire shows 72,000 or so clones, 90% found once; its top ten account for about 0.83%. The sample comprised peripheral blood. The receptors were sampled from an elderly woman with acute or convalescent COVID-19. The CDR3 runs from the conserved cysteine through the conserved F or W. The order of the fields is D gene, V gene, J gene, clone size, CDR3 DNA, CDR3 protein. D genes are given only for firm matches. Only part of the rows carry a size: once, few, many, or a class if the clone is expanded.

>.|TRBV5-1|TRBJ2-7|.
TGCGCCAGCAGCTTAGACAGCTCCCTCGGCTACGAGCAGTACTTC
CASSLDSSLGYEQYF
>.|TRBV28|TRBJ2-4|.
TGTGCCAGCAGAAAACTCCATTTAGCCAAAAACATTCAGTACTTC
CASRKLHLAKNIQYF
>TRBD1|TRBV11-2|TRBJ2-7|.
TGTGCCAGCAGCTCCACGGGACAGGGATCCTACGAGCAGTACTTC
CASSSTGQGSYEQYF
>.|TRBV2|TRBJ1-3|.
TGTGCCAGCCAAGCAGAGGCTGGAAACACCATATATTTT
CASQAEAGNTIYF
>TRBD2|TRBV15|TRBJ2-7|.
TGTGCCACCAGCAGAGTTAGCGGGAGGATCTACGAGCAGTACTTC
CATSRVSGRIYEQYF
>TRBD2|TRBV7-3|TRBJ2-1|.
TGTGCCAGCAGCTTGACTAGCGGGGAGGACAATGAGCAGTTCTTC
CASSLTSGEDNEQFF
>.|TRBV28|TRBJ1-5|.
TGTGCCAGCATCGGAGGGCTCTCCAATCAGCCCCAGCATTTT
CASIGGLSNQPQHF
>.|TRBV4-1|TRBJ2-3|.
TGCGCCAGCAGCCAAGTCAGGGTATCTACGCAGTATTTT
CASSQVRVSTQYF
>.|TRBV3-1/TRBV3-2|TRBJ1-1|.
TGTGCCAGCAGCCAAAACAGGGTGAACACTGAAGCTTTCTTT
CASSQNRVNTEAFF
>.|TRBV3-1/TRBV3-2|TRBJ1-5|.
TGTGCCAGCAGCCAAGAGAGTGGTCAGCCCCAGCATTTT
CASSQESGQPQHF
>.|TRBV4-3|TRBJ2-7|few
TGCGCCAGCAGCCAAGATCAAGGGACTCAATACGAGCAGTACTTC
CASSQDQGTQYEQYF
>TRBD2|TRBV5-4|TRBJ2-3|.
TGTGCCAGCAGCGGGCGTCTAGCGGCAGTCACAGATACGCAGTATTTT
CASSGRLAAVTDTQYF
>.|TRBV4-2|TRBJ1-1|.
TGTGCCAGCAGCCAACCAAATCAGGGAGGGGACACTGAAGCTTTCTTT
CASSQPNQGGDTEAFF
>.|TRBV6-1|TRBJ1-2|few
TGTGCCAGCAGTGAAGGGCCCGCTAACTATGGCTACACCTTC
CASSEGPANYGYTF
>.|TRBV19|TRBJ1-2|.
TGTGCCAGTACCATAACCTTCGGGAATAACTATGGCTACACCTTC
CASTITFGNNYGYTF
>.|TRBV19|TRBJ1-3|.
TGTGCCAGTAGTATATCGGCGGGGGGAGGGAACACCATATATTTT
CASSISAGGGNTIYF